This paragraph covers one TCR beta chain sequence. The J segment lost 6 bases and the V segment lost 1 base, leaving 5 bases of the junction unmatched. The CDR3 has 16 residues. Germline CDR1 reads LGHDT; CDR2 reads YNNKEL (reference sequence). This specimen comes from a study of T cells in Graves' hyperthyroidism and ophthalmopathy. RNA transcripts served as the template for amplifying TCR beta CDR3 regions. In the first-round RT-PCR of the TCR CDR3, the HTBI primer set was used. MiXCR was run by TCRdb on the multiplex PCR reads, yielding one entry per CDR3 protein. The table records more than 300,000 distinct CDR3 sequences, around 13% of them present only once.

Input material: blood. V is TRBV3-1 and J is TRBJ2-1, with 11 bases aligning to TRBD2. This clonotype originated in a woman in her fifties or sixties with Graves' hyperthyroidism. CDR3 sequence reads: CASSQGLAGQGNEQFF. Written as DNA, the CDR3 is TGTGCCAGCAGCCAAGGACTAGCGGGACAGGGCAATGAGCAGTTCTTC.